The rows below give T cell receptor beta chains drawn from one sample of a study of OX40 agonist ivuxolimab in advanced cancers. Sequencing was performed with immunoSEQ multiplex PCR; in TCRdb, only in-frame clones are kept and a portion is missing. The profile covers 45,000 to 60,000 clones, with approximately 93% appearing a single time and roughly 12% taken by the ten largest. Sequenced material: CD4+ or CD8+ T cells sorted from blood, taken in a trial of the OX40 agonist ivuxolimab. All receptors come from an adult with an advanced solid tumor such as melanoma, head and neck, liver or kidney cancer. The CDR3 runs from the conserved cysteine through the conserved F or W. The order of the fields is V gene, D gene, J gene, clone size, CDR3 protein, CDR3 DNA. The D gene is left open where the match is weak. Expanded clones get a size class; other rows say once, few or many, or leave the size out.

>TRBV5-1|.|TRBJ2-7|.
CASSLSGEFYEQYF
TGCGCCAGCAGCTTGAGTGGGGAATTCTACGAGCAGTACTTC
>TRBV7-9|.|TRBJ2-3|.
CASSSVITDTQYF
TGTGCCAGCAGCTCGGTAATAACAGATACGCAGTATTTT
>TRBV6-5|TRBD1|TRBJ2-7|once
CAISESGGRYEQYF
TGTGCCATCAGTGAGTCAGGGGGCAGGTACGAGCAGTACTTC
>TRBV10-3|.|TRBJ2-5|.
CAISDRRGGDQETQYF
TGTGCCATCAGTGATCGAAGGGGGGGGGACCAAGAGACCCAGTACTTC
>TRBV19|.|TRBJ1-1|.
CASSIVPGALNEAFF
TGTGCCAGTAGTATAGTTCCGGGGGCCCTCAATGAAGCTTTCTTT
>TRBV6-1|TRBD1|TRBJ1-4|.
CASSVVGTGFYEKLFF
TGTGCCAGCAGTGTCGTCGGGACAGGCTTTTATGAAAAACTGTTTTTT
>TRBV27|.|TRBJ2-2|once
CASSASGTGELFF
TGTGCCAGCAGTGCCTCAGGTACCGGGGAGCTGTTTTTT
>TRBV28|.|TRBJ1-5|.
CASSLVLGGVQPQHF
TGTGCCAGCAGTTTAGTTTTAGGGGGTGTTCAGCCCCAGCATTTT
>TRBV6-1|.|TRBJ1-5|.
CASSGPWQEGNQPQHF
TGTGCCAGCAGTGGCCCGTGGCAGGAGGGCAATCAGCCCCAGCATTTT
>TRBV18|TRBD1|TRBJ2-1|.
CASSPSSVRQGVQFF
TGTGCCAGCTCCCCCAGTAGTGTGAGACAGGGTGTGCAGTTCTTC
>TRBV15|.|TRBJ1-3|.
CATSRDISGNTIYF
TGTGCCACCAGCAGAGACATCTCTGGAAACACCATATATTTT
>TRBV7-9|.|TRBJ1-1|.
CASSLKGPNTEAFF
TGTGCCAGCAGCTTAAAGGGCCCGAACACTGAAGCTTTCTTT
>TRBV19|TRBD1|TRBJ1-5|.
CASTNRGGNQPQHF
TGTGCCAGTACGAACAGGGGGGGCAATCAGCCCCAGCATTTT
>TRBV11-3|.|TRBJ2-1|.
CASSLGGEFSYNEQFF
TGTGCCAGCAGCTTAGGTGGGGAGTTCTCCTACAATGAGCAGTTCTTC
>TRBV28|TRBD2|TRBJ2-1|.
CASSLWSLAGEGEQFF
TGTGCCAGCAGTTTATGGTCTCTAGCGGGAGAAGGTGAGCAGTTCTTC
>TRBV15|.|TRBJ1-2|.
CATGLIQGAGYTF
TGTGCCACCGGATTGATACAGGGAGCAGGCTACACCTTC
>TRBV27|.|TRBJ2-7|.
CASARAPEAYEQYF
TGTGCCAGCGCGAGGGCCCCCGAGGCCTACGAGCAGTACTTC
>TRBV9|.|TRBJ1-3|.
CASSVEATSSGNTIYF
TGTGCCAGCAGCGTAGAGGCAACGAGCTCTGGAAACACCATATATTTT
>TRBV2|TRBD2|TRBJ2-5|.
CASSRLAGDWLGETQYF
TGTGCCAGCAGCCGACTAGCGGGAGATTGGCTAGGGGAGACCCAGTACTTC
>TRBV5-1|.|TRBJ1-4|.
CASSLGGSGEKLFF
TGCGCCAGCAGCTTAGGAGGGTCCGGCGAAAAACTGTTTTTT
>TRBV19|.|TRBJ2-5|.
CASGIGGAEETQYF
TGTGCCAGTGGCATTGGGGGGGCGGAAGAGACCCAGTACTTC
>TRBV5-4|.|TRBJ1-2|.
CASSPQERRFSYGYTF
TGTGCCAGCAGCCCCCAAGAAAGGAGGTTCTCTTATGGCTACACCTTC
>TRBV15|TRBD2|TRBJ2-7|.
CATSRPPPGGPWEQYF
TGTGCCACCAGCAGGCCCCCCCCGGGAGGGCCCTGGGAGCAGTACTTC
>TRBV7-3|TRBD2|TRBJ2-1|.
CASSQGLAAYNEQFF
TGTGCCAGCAGCCAAGGACTAGCGGCGTACAATGAGCAGTTCTTC
>TRBV11-3|TRBD1|TRBJ2-7|.
CASSLSPTGGEQYF
TGTGCCAGCAGCTTATCCCCGACAGGGGGGGAGCAGTACTTC
>TRBV6-1|.|TRBJ1-3|.
CASRGLLRTGNTIYF
TGTGCCAGCCGGGGCCTATTAAGAACAGGAAACACCATATATTTT
>TRBV9|.|TRBJ1-4|.
CASSIATNEKLFF
TGTGCCAGCAGCATTGCAACTAATGAAAAACTGTTTTTT
>TRBV27|.|TRBJ2-7|.
CASSPGGAGLEQYF
TGTGCCAGCAGCCCTGGGGGCGCTGGGCTCGAGCAGTACTTC
>TRBV6-6|.|TRBJ2-7|.
CASSYRVRYEQYF
TGTGCCAGCAGTTACCGGGTCCGTTACGAGCAGTACTTC
>TRBV5-5|TRBD1|TRBJ1-4|.
CASSSQTGLTNEKLFF
TGTGCCAGCAGCTCGCAGACAGGGCTCACTAATGAAAAACTGTTTTTT
>TRBV28|TRBD2|TRBJ2-5|.
CASSSPLAGAETQYF
TGTGCCAGCAGTTCCCCGCTAGCGGGGGCGGAGACCCAGTACTTC
>TRBV5-1|.|TRBJ2-5|once
CASSVGHGGQETQYF
TGCGCCAGCAGCGTCGGCCACGGGGGCCAAGAGACCCAGTACTTC
>TRBV19|.|TRBJ2-7|.
CASSTNLWNEQYF
TGTGCCAGTAGTACTAATCTTTGGAACGAGCAGTACTTC
>TRBV15|TRBD1|TRBJ2-7|.
CATSRDIGGASDEQYF
TGTGCCACCAGCAGAGATATAGGGGGCGCGAGTGACGAGCAGTACTTC
>TRBV4-1|.|TRBJ1-1|.
CASSLGPGGETEAFF
TGCGCCAGCAGCCTAGGGCCGGGGGGGGAGACTGAAGCTTTCTTT
>TRBV18|.|TRBJ1-1|.
CASSPVGGPNTEAFF
TGTGCCAGCTCACCGGTGGGAGGACCGAACACTGAAGCTTTCTTT
>TRBV5-1|.|TRBJ2-7|.
CASSLTLGSYEQYF
TGCGCCAGCAGCTTGACTCTAGGATCCTACGAGCAGTACTTC
>TRBV5-1|TRBD1|TRBJ2-2|once
CASATGVTGELFF
TGCGCCAGCGCGACAGGGGTTACCGGGGAGCTGTTTTTT
>TRBV2|.|TRBJ2-2|.
CASRERLRDTGELFF
TGTGCCAGCAGGGAGAGACTCAGGGACACCGGGGAGCTGTTTTTT
>TRBV27|TRBD2|TRBJ2-7|.
CASSLWGGRLYEQYF
TGTGCCAGCAGTTTATGGGGCGGGAGGCTATACGAGCAGTACTTC